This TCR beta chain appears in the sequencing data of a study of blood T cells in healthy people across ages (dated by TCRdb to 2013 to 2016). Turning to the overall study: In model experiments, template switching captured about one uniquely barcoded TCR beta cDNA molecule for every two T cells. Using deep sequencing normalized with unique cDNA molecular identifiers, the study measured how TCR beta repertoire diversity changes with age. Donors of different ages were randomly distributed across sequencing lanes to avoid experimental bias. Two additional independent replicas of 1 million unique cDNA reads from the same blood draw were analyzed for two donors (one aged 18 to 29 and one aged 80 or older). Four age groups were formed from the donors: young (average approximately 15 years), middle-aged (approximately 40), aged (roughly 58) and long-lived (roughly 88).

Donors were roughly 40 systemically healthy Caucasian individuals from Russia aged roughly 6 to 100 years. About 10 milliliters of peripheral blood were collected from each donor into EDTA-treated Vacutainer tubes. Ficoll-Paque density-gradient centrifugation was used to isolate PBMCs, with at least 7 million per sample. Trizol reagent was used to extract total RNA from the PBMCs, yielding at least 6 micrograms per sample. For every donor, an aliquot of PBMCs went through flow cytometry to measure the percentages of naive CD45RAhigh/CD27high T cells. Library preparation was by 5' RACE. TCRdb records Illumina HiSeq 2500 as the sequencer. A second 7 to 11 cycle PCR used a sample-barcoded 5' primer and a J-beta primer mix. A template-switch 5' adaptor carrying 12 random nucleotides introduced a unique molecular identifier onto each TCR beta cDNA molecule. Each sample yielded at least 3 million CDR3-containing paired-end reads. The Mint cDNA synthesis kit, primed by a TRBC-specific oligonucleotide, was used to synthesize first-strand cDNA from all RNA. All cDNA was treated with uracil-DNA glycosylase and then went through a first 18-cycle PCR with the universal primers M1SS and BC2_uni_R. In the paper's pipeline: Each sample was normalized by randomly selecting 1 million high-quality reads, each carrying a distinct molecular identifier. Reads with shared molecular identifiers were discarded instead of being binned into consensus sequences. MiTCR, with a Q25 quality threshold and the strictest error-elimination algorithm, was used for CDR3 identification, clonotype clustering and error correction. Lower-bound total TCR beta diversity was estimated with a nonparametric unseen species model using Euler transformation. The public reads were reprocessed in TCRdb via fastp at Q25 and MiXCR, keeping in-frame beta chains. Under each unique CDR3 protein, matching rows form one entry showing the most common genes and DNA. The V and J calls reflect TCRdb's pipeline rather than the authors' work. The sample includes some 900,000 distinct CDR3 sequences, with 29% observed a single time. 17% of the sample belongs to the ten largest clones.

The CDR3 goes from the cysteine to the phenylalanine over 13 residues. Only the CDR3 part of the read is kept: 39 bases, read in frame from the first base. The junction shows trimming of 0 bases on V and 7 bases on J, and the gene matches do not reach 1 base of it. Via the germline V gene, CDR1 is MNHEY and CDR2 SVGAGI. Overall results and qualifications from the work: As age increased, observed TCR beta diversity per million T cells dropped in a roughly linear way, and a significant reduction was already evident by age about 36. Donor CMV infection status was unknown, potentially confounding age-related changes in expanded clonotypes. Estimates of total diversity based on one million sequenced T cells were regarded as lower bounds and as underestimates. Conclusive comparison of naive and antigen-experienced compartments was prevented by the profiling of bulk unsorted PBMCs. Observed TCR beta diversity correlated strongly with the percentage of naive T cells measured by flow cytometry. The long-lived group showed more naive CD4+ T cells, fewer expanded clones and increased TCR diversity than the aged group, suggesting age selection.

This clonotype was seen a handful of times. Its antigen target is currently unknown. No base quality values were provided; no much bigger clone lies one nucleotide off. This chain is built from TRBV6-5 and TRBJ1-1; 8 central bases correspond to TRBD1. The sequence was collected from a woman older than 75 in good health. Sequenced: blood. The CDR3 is CASSYSDRDEAFF. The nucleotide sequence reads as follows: TGTGCCAGCAGTTACTCGGACAGGGATGAAGCTTTCTTT.